A single sample gave rise to the 6 T cell receptor beta chains below, sequenced in a study of T cell responses to AZD1222 COVID-19 vaccine listed by TCRdb under 2021. To prepare the library, the immunoSEQ multiplex PCR assay was applied. The table was pulled from immuneACCESS by TCRdb, which kept in-frame rearrangements only. Such tables lose some clones; where checked, under half of the loss comes from unresolved V genes, and the rest has no known cause. The sample table holds roughly 150,000 clones, of which approximately 92% were seen once. The top ten constitute 1.6% of the sample. The time point label for this specimen denotes: baseline before first vaccination. This sample comprised peripheral blood, obtained on day 0 of AZD1222 vaccination. These receptor sequences come from an adult in good health.

This chain joins TRBV5-1 and TRBJ2-5, with 9 bases fitting TRBD2. The length of the CDR3 is 14 residues. V lost 2 bases and J lost 5; bases outside the gene matches: 4. The germline gives CDR1 SGHRS, CDR2 YFSETQ. The CDR3, as DNA: TGCGCCAGCAGCTTTAGCGGGGGCGGTGAGACCCAGTACTTC. It specifies CASSFSGGGETQYF.

V usage is TRBV11-2 and J usage is TRBJ1-2; TRBD1 might be the D (5 bases). CDR3 length: 15 amino acids. The V end lost 5 bases, the J end lost 2 bases, and 15 bases lay between the germline ends. Germline CDR1 is SGHAT and CDR2 is FQNNGV. The CDR3 nucleotides are TGTGCCAGCAGCCCCCGGACAAGCGCCAACTATGGCTACACCTTC. Translation gives CASSPRTSANYGYTF.

V is TRBV5-1 and J is TRBJ1-1, with 7 bases fitting TRBD1. The V and J ends lost 0 bases and 2 bases, in that order; junction bases with no gene match: 10. Germline V gene lookup returns CDR1 SGHRS and CDR2 YFSETQ. The length of the CDR3 is 17 residues. DNA of the CDR3: TGCGCCAGCAGCTTGGGTCTCGTTACAGGGGTTAACACTGAAGCTTTCTTT. Translated, it gives CASSLGLVTGVNTEAFF. The entire variable domain, with the rest obtained from reference TRBV5-1 and TRBJ1-1, is as follows: KAGVTQTPRYLIKTRGQQVTLSCSPISGHRSVSWYQQTPGQGLQFLFEYFSETQRNKGNFPGRFSGRQFSNSRSEMNVSTLELGDSALYLCASSLGLVTGVNTEAFFGQGTRLTVV.

V usage is TRBV2 and J usage is TRBJ1-4; D gene unclear. Per germline, CDR1 SNHLY and CDR2 FYNNEI. The CDR3 covers 16 residues. Between the trimmed V and J ends, which lost 6 bases and 11 bases, there was a span of 25 bases. The CDR3 nucleotides read TGTGCCAGCAGCCCCTTGAAAGCCCTCACTCTGGGGAAACTGTTTTTT. Protein product: CASSPLKALTLGKLFF.

The chain has TRBV29-1 and TRBJ1-5; 8 bases align to TRBD1. After removal of 7 bases from V and 2 bases from J, the junction contained 7 bases not matched to a gene. Per the germline V gene, CDR1 is SQVTM and CDR2 is ANQGSEA. This CDR3 has 14 residues. The CDR3, as DNA: TGCAGCGCATACACAGGGGGAGGCAATCAGCCCCAGCATTTT. Its translation is CSAYTGGGNQPQHF.

Here the CDR3 DNA reads TGTGCCAGCAGCCCGGCGGCCCTAAGGAGTTACGTGCCCCAGCATTTT. It translates to CASSPAALRSYVPQHF. The chain is built from TRBV5-6 and TRBJ1-5, with D hard to call. CDR3 length: 16 residues. Trimming removed 4 bases from V and 9 bases from J, with 23 bases in between. The V gene's germline CDR1 is SGHDT and CDR2 YYEEEE.